Presented here are 23 T cell receptor beta chains from one specimen sequenced in a study of early stage breast cancer tumors (dated by TCRdb to 2016 to 2017). The library relied on the immunoSEQ multiplex PCR assay. What TCRdb holds here is the immuneACCESS table cut down to in-frame rearrangements. Part of the clones is not present; checked against another copy, under half of the missing clones reflect an unresolved V gene, and the others are unexplained. This sample has about 50,000 clones in its table, and roughly 80% of those were observed once. The ten largest clones take up more than 3% of the sample. The source material was blood. These receptors came from a person aged 25 to 40 with breast cancer.

The chain couples TRBV5-1 to TRBJ2-1, with D perhaps matching TRBD2 (6 bases). CDR1 and CDR2 (germline): SGHRS, YFSETQ. V lost 0 bases and J lost 3, with 13 bases in between. This CDR3 comprises 16 residues. The CDR3 here is CASSLVLAAIYNEQFF. CDR3 DNA: TGCGCCAGCAGCTTGGTTTTAGCGGCTATCTACAATGAGCAGTTCTTC.

The chain employs TRBV5-1 and TRBJ2-1; D is ambiguous. The V gene's germline CDR1 is SGHRS and CDR2 YFSETQ. The CDR3 is 14 residues long. With 0 bases removed from V and 10 bases from J, the gap between germline ends came to 14 bases. DNA for the CDR3: TGCGCCAGCAGCTTGGATGGCCCCTGGGTAGAGCAGTTCTTC. Protein product: CASSLDGPWVEQFF.

The rearrangement joins TRBV7-8 to TRBJ2-5, with D possibly being TRBD2 (5 bases). V was pared by 2 bases and J by 4 bases, with 14 bases between. Germline V CDR1 and CDR2: SGHVS, FQNEAQ. The length of the CDR3 is 15 residues. CDR3 loop: CASSLSGSLVETQYF. CDR3 in DNA: TGTGCCAGCAGCTTATCGGGGAGCTTGGTAGAGACCCAGTACTTC.

The chain combines TRBV5-1 with TRBJ2-1; unclear D gene. The CDR3 contains 14 residues. The V end lost 2 bases, the J end lost 4 bases, and 10 bases lay between the germline ends. CDR1 and CDR2 from the germline V gene are SGHRS and YFSETQ. The CDR3 nucleotides are TGCGCCAGCAGCTTTGACGGTTCTTACAATGAGCAGTTCTTC. Its protein is CASSFDGSYNEQFF.

The chain recombines TRBV15 with TRBJ2-2; tentative D call: TRBD1 (6 bases). This CDR3 comprises 14 residues. Trimming stripped 6 bases from V and 2 bases from J, with 10 bases between. Germline-derived CDR1 and CDR2 are LNHNV and YYDKDF (reference sequence). CDR3 region: CATRNRANTGELFF. CDR3 DNA: TGTGCCACCAGGAACAGGGCCAACACCGGGGAGCTGTTTTTT.

The chain employs TRBV7-8 and TRBJ2-1; no reliable D call. The V end lost 1 base, the J end lost 6 bases, and 10 bases lay between the germline ends. CDR1 is SGHVS and CDR2 is FQNEAQ in the germline V gene. The CDR3 has 14 residues. This chain's CDR3 is CASSLVPSVNEQFF. CDR3 in DNA: TGTGCCAGCAGCTTAGTCCCGAGCGTCAATGAGCAGTTCTTC.

The table lists this clone with a count of one. The chain uses TRBV30 and TRBJ2-1, with D possibly TRBD2 on 6 matching bases. Germline V lookup: CDR1 GTSNPN, CDR2 SVGIG (reference sequence). V was clipped by 3 bases and J by 2 bases, with 14 bases between them. The CDR3 consists of 15 residues. In DNA, the CDR3 is TGTGCCTGGAGAAGGAGGGGACGCCCCTACAATGAGCAGTTCTTC. Its translation: CAWRRRGRPYNEQFF.

This clone was recorded a few times. The chain has TRBV15 and TRBJ1-4, with 7 bases lining up with TRBD1. The germline CDR1 and CDR2 sequences are LNHNV and YYDKDF (reference sequence). V dropped 0 bases and J dropped 6; count of bases not matched to a gene: 7. The CDR3 runs to 16 residues. The chain's CDR3 is CATSRDRQGGDEKLFF. The DNA for the CDR3 is TGTGCCACCAGCAGAGATCGACAGGGTGGGGATGAAAAACTGTTTTTT.

This clone was observed a handful of times. This chain links TRBV11-2 with TRBJ1-2, with a tentative D call TRBD1 (5 bases). This CDR3 contains 13 residues. Germline loops: CDR1 SGHAT, CDR2 FQNNGV. Trimming took off 5 bases at V and 2 bases at J, with 9 bases between the two ends. CDR3 loop: CASSPRQNYGYTF. DNA for the CDR3: TGTGCCAGCAGCCCGCGACAGAACTATGGCTACACCTTC.

The rearrangement joins TRBV7-2 to TRBJ2-5, with TRBD2 identical over 11 bases. The CDR3 contains 18 residues. Germline trimming cut 5 bases from V and 1 base from J; bases unmatched to any gene: 12. Germline assignment: CDR1 SGHTA and CDR2 FQGNSA. This chain's CDR3 is CASSGGQSGTSGQETQYF. CDR3 nucleotide sequence: TGTGCCAGCAGCGGGGGACAGTCCGGGACTAGCGGCCAAGAGACCCAGTACTTC. Full variable domain (outside the CDR3, taken from reference TRBV7-2 and TRBJ2-5): GAGVSQSPSNKVTEKGKDVELRCDPISGHTALYWYRQSLGQGLEFLIYFQGNSAPDKSGLPSDRFSAERTGGSVSTLTIQRTQQEDSAVYLCASSGGQSGTSGQETQYFGPGTRLLVL.

This chain uses TRBV25-1 with TRBJ1-4; TRBD1 aligns across 7 bases. The V gene end was trimmed by 6 bases and the J gene end by 7 bases; junction bases not matched to a gene: 5. The germline V gene has CDR1 MGHDK and CDR2 SYGVNS. The CDR3 has 13 residues. In DNA, the CDR3 is TGTGCCAGCAGGACAGGGAGGGTTGAAAAACTGTTTTTT. Protein product: CASRTGRVEKLFF.

The V call is TRBV7-2, the J call TRBJ1-2, with 8 bases fitting TRBD1. The germline V gene has CDR1 SGHTA and CDR2 FQGNSA. Unmatched junction bases numbered 8, after V lost 5 bases and J lost 3 bases. CDR3 length equals 15 residues. The CDR3 nucleotides read TGTGCCAGCAGCCCCGAGACAGGGGACCACTATGGCTACACCTTC. It encodes CASSPETGDHYGYTF.

The gene calls are TRBV7-2 and TRBJ2-7; possible D gene TRBD2, 6 bases. Trimming cost V 4 bases and J 3 bases, with 13 bases left between them. Germline values: CDR1 SGHTA, CDR2 FQGNSA. CDR3 length equals 14 residues. CDR3 nucleotides: TGTGCCAGCAGCTGGGGAGGATCGGTCTACGAGCAGTACTTC. It encodes CASSWGGSVYEQYF. Based on the CDR3 plus reference TRBV7-2 and TRBJ2-7, the full variable domain is GAGVSQSPSNKVTEKGKDVELRCDPISGHTALYWYRQSLGQGLEFLIYFQGNSAPDKSGLPSDRFSAERTGGSVSTLTIQRTQQEDSAVYLCASSWGGSVYEQYFGPGTRLTVT.

The chain recombines TRBV6-5 with TRBJ2-1, with 9 nucleotides matching TRBD2. V was clipped by 9 bases and J by 6 bases; unmatched bases: 9. Germline loops: CDR1 MNHEY, CDR2 SVGAGI. CDR3 length: 14 residues. The CDR3 nucleotides read TGTGCCAGTTGGTTGGATAGCGGGAGCAATGAGCAGTTCTTC. Its translation: CASWLDSGSNEQFF.

The chain employs TRBV4-3 and TRBJ2-7, with TRBD2 identical over 7 bases. J was trimmed by 3 bases and V by 0 bases; bases with no gene match: 5. The length of the CDR3 is 15 residues. Germline CDR1 reads LGHNA; CDR2 reads YSLEER. The CDR3 reads CASSQESASGYEQYF. The DNA of the CDR3 is TGCGCCAGCAGCCAAGAAAGCGCTAGCGGCTACGAGCAGTACTTC.

The rearrangement uses TRBV19 and TRBJ1-1; D might be TRBD1 (5 bases). CDR3 length: 12 amino acids. V gave up 5 bases and J gave up 4 bases, with 8 bases separating them. Germline CDR1 reads LNHDA; CDR2 reads SQIVND (reference sequence). CDR3 coding DNA: TGTGCCAGTAGTGCGCAGGGCACTGAAGCTTTCTTT. Residues: CASSAQGTEAFF.

The gene calls are TRBV4-1 and TRBJ1-2, with TRBD1 matching over 10 bases. V was clipped by 3 bases and J by 3 bases; unmatched bases: 13. This CDR3 is built from 18 residues. Per the germline V gene, CDR1 is MGHRA and CDR2 is YSYEKL. CDR3 region: CASSHTLIGTGEDYGYTF. The CDR3 DNA sequence: TGCGCCAGCAGCCACACCCTCATAGGGACAGGGGAGGACTATGGCTACACCTTC.

The rearrangement joins TRBV4-1 to TRBJ2-7; 11 bases fit TRBD2. The CDR3 extends over 16 amino acids. V was pared by 2 bases and J by 0 bases, with 3 bases of the junction left unmatched. Germline CDR1 is MGHRA and CDR2 is YSYEKL. DNA of the CDR3: TGCGCCAGCAGCCAAAAGACTAGCGGGGTCTCCTACGAGCAGTACTTC. Protein product: CASSQKTSGVSYEQYF.

J is TRBJ2-1 and V is TRBV11-2; the match to TRBD2 covers 8 bases. The CDR3 loop spans 15 amino acids. V shed 5 bases and J 3 bases; nucleotides not matched to a gene: 6. Germline assignment: CDR1 SGHAT and CDR2 FQNNGV. CDR3 DNA: TGTGCCAGCAGCAATTCCCTAGCGGGCTACAATGAGCAGTTCTTC. Protein: CASSNSLAGYNEQFF.

This chain joins TRBV6-1 and TRBJ2-7, with D perhaps TRBD1 (5 bases). Germline assignment: CDR1 MNHNS and CDR2 SASEGT. Trimming removed 8 bases at V and 4 bases at J, with 18 bases between. The CDR3 is made up of 14 amino acids. CDR3 in DNA: TGTGCCAGCGTGGATGGGGCAAGCTCATACGAGCAGTACTTC. Protein product: CASVDGASSYEQYF.

CDR3 in amino acids: CASSGDGSSYEQYF. The CDR3 region has the DNA TGTGCCAGTAGCGGGGACGGTAGCTCCTACGAGCAGTACTTC. This sequence joins TRBV13 and TRBJ2-7; 8 bases are shared with TRBD2. Germline trimming cut 9 bases from V and 0 bases from J; bases unmatched to any gene: 7. Germline CDR1 PRHDT, CDR2 FYEKMQ (reference sequence). The CDR3 is 14 amino acids.

This chain uses TRBV7-2 with TRBJ2-7; TRBD1 might be the D (5 bases). V lost 2 bases to trimming and J lost 3 bases, with 14 bases between them. CDR3 length: 15 residues. Germline lookup yields CDR1 SGHTA and CDR2 FQGNSA. The CDR3 sequence is CASSLNQGSIYEQYF. CDR3 DNA sequence: TGTGCCAGCAGCTTAAATCAGGGATCTATCTACGAGCAGTACTTC.

The chain recombines TRBV27 with TRBJ1-4; 8 bases line up with TRBD1. This CDR3 spans 15 amino acids. CDR1 MNHEY and CDR2 SMNVEV come from the germline V gene (reference sequence). The V gene end was trimmed by 4 bases and the J gene end by 4 bases; junction bases not matched to a gene: 5. The CDR3 DNA sequence: TGTGCCAGCAGTTGGACAGGGCCGTTTAATGAAAAACTGTTTTTT. Translated: CASSWTGPFNEKLFF.